This T cell receptor (beta chain) was obtained from a study of blood T cell repertoires in COVID-19. Profiled with immunoSEQ multiplex PCR; TCRdb holds only in-frame clones, not every one. The sample includes 100,000 or so clones, around 90% seen only once; the top ten take around 6%. The clonotype originates from an older woman with acute or convalescent COVID-19. Sample: peripheral blood.

The CDR3: CASNSAYEQYF. CDR3 sequence (DNA): TGTGCCAGCAATTCAGCCTACGAGCAGTACTTC. The J gene is TRBJ2-7, the V gene TRBV7-9; D is undetermined. Trimming left V 7 bases short and J 2 bases short, with 6 bases between. The germline gives CDR1 SEHNR, CDR2 FQNEAQ (reference sequence). This CDR3 contains 11 residues.